The 10 T cell receptor beta chains in this list originate from one sample, sequenced in a study of T-cell reconstitution after alpha-beta-depleted transplantation in children. TCRbeta library construction was performed incorporating unique molecular identifiers. A single record per CDR3 protein comes from TCRdb applying MiXCR to the PCR reads. The sample yields more than 250,000 distinct CDR3 sequences, approximately 9.8% seen once. Material: PBMCs from the stem cell graft donor, obtained from the stem cell graft. The receptor set was obtained from a human donor who donated a stem cell graft to a child with SCID.

The chain carries TRBV5-1 and TRBJ2-1, with a weak D call TRBD1 (6 bases). In germline, CDR1 is SGHRS, CDR2 YFSETQ. CDR3 length: 13 residues. The germline V and J ends were trimmed by 4 bases and 5 bases, with 10 bases remaining between them. The CDR3 DNA reads as TGCGCCAGCAGCGCGTCAGGGGACAATGAGCAGTTCTTC. It yields the protein CASSASGDNEQFF.

Note on this clonotype: A junction end diverges from the germline sequence, so it may reflect a read error. V gene TRBV11-3 combines with J gene TRBJ1-4, with 7 bases aligning to TRBD1. From germline, CDR1 is SGHNT and CDR2 YENEEA. The CDR3 is made up of 11 amino acids. The CDR3 nucleotides are TGTGCCAGCAGCCGGAGGATCAGGGGGACTTTT. It specifies CASSRRIRGTF. Using reference TRBV11-3 and TRBJ1-4 for the parts outside the CDR3, the full variable domain is EAGVVQSPRYKIIEKKQPVAFWCNPISGHNTLYWYLQNLGQGPELLIRYENEEAVDDSQLPKDRFSAERLKGVDSTLKIQPAELGDSAVYLCASSRRIRGTFGSGTQLSVL.

The V gene is TRBV25-1, the J gene TRBJ2-6; D possibly corresponds to TRBD2 (5 bases). Between the trimmed V and J ends, which lost 2 bases and 6 bases, there was a span of 11 bases. This CDR3 region has 15 residues. The V gene's germline CDR1 is MGHDK and CDR2 SYGVNS. The DNA of the CDR3 is TGTGCCAGCAGTGAAGCCGGGGATGTGGCCAACGTCCTGACTTTC. As protein: CASSEAGDVANVLTF.

This clonotype was seen more than once but under ten times. The V gene is TRBV11-2, the J gene TRBJ2-3, with 10 nucleotides matching TRBD2. The germline gives CDR1 SGHAT, CDR2 FQNNGV. The CDR3 totals 14 residues. The trim removed 5 bases at V and 8 bases at J, leaving 7 bases unmatched. CDR3 sequence reads: CASSLAGVMGTQYF. DNA for the CDR3: TGTGCCAGCAGCCTAGCGGGGGTTATGGGTACGCAGTATTTT.

This clonotype was seen more than once but under ten times. The gene calls are TRBV11-2 and TRBJ2-3; D possibly corresponds to TRBD2 (5 bases). The CDR3 consists of 18 residues. V lost 5 bases and J lost 2, with 23 bases in between. Germline-derived CDR1 and CDR2 are SGHAT and FQNNGV. This chain's CDR3 is CASSPSSGRGDLTDTQYF. DNA of the CDR3: TGTGCCAGCAGCCCAAGTTCTGGCCGGGGAGACCTCACAGATACGCAGTATTTT.

The genes are TRBV19 and TRBJ2-3; 8 bases are shared with TRBD2. Germline-derived CDR1 and CDR2 are LNHDA and SQIVND (reference sequence). With 9 bases clipped from V and 2 bases from J, the junction kept 4 bases outside the gene matches. The CDR3 has 13 amino acids. CDR3 in amino acids: CASRGGFTDTQYF. CDR3 sequence (DNA): TGTGCCAGCCGGGGGGGGTTCACAGATACGCAGTATTTT.

The chain couples TRBV20-1 to TRBJ2-7; D perhaps matches TRBD1 (5 bases). The V and J ends lost 2 bases and 3 bases respectively, with 11 bases between them. The CDR3 sequence is 13 residues long. The germline V gene has CDR1 DFQATT and CDR2 SNEGSKA (reference sequence). The CDR3 bases are TGCAGTGCTAGACCAGGGCATAGCTACGAGCAGTACTTC. Translation gives CSARPGHSYEQYF.

This clonotype turned up a few times. As DNA, the CDR3 is TGCGCCAGCAGCTACACAGGGACGGGGGCCAACGTCCTGACTTTC. Its protein is CASSYTGTGANVLTF. This chain uses TRBV4-1 with TRBJ2-6; TRBD1 might be the D (6 bases). Germline CDR1 reads MGHRA; CDR2 reads YSYEKL. Trimming cost V 5 bases and J 4 bases, with 12 bases left between them. The CDR3 is made up of 15 amino acids.

This chain links TRBV27 with TRBJ1-3; maybe TRBD1 (5 bases). The germline V gene has CDR1 MNHEY and CDR2 SMNVEV (reference sequence). Trimming took off 8 bases at V and 2 bases at J, with 13 bases between the two ends. The CDR3 sequence is 14 residues long. The CDR3 DNA sequence: TGTGCCAGCTCCCGGGGGGGGACTGGAAACACCATATATTTT. It encodes CASSRGGTGNTIYF.

This clonotype was found a few times. This chain connects TRBV20-1 to TRBJ2-1, with D hard to call. V was trimmed by 6 bases and J by 2 bases, leaving 17 bases between them. The CDR3 length is 15 residues. The germline V gene has CDR1 DFQATT and CDR2 SNEGSKA (reference sequence). In nucleotides, the CDR3 is TGCAGTGCCTACCCGACGGGCGAGGCCTACAATGAGCAGTTCTTC. This gives the protein CSAYPTGEAYNEQFF.